Listed below are T cell receptor beta chains from one sample, sequenced in a study of breast tumors, draining lymph nodes, adjacent tissues. TCRdb re-called the multiplex PCR reads through MiXCR, storing one row per CDR3 protein. The table lists about 140,000 distinct CDR3 sequences, about a fifth of them singletons. Sequences were obtained from axillary lymph node tissue. The receptors derive from a female donor with breast cancer. Some clones in this sample may be carry-over from other donors' samples. CDR3s include the opening cysteine and the closing phenylalanine or tryptophan. A D gene is named only where the DNA matches it firmly. Where a row states a size, it is once, few, many or the class of an expanded clone; other rows omit it.

V: TRBV5-1; size: many; J: TRBJ2-5; D: TRBD2; DNA: TGTGCCAGCAGCCTAGCGGGGGGGGCAGAGACCCAGTACTTC; CDR3: CASSLAGGAETQYF
V: TRBV5-4; size: NA; J: TRBJ2-5; D: TRBD1; DNA: TGTGCCGGCAGCGTGACAGGGCAGACCCAGTACTTC; CDR3: CAGSVTGQTQYF
V: TRBV5-6; size: many; J: TRBJ2-1; D: TRBD2; DNA: TGTGCCAGCAGCCCCTGGACTAGCGCCTACAATGAGCAGTTCTTC; CDR3: CASSPWTSAYNEQFF
V: TRBV7-8; size: many; J: TRBJ1-4; D: NA; DNA: TGTGCCAGCAAACCGCGGGGGGGGGCAAGTGAAAAACTGTTTTTT; CDR3: CASKPRGGASEKLFF
V: TRBV29-1; size: medium-sized; J: TRBJ2-1; D: NA; DNA: TGCAGCGTTGTTAGGGAGATCCACAATGAGCAGTTCTTC; CDR3: CSVVREIHNEQFF
V: TRBV29-1; size: many; J: TRBJ2-2; D: TRBD2; DNA: TGCAGCGTTGGGGCTAGCGGGAGAGGTAACACCGGGGAGCTGTTTTTT; CDR3: CSVGASGRGNTGELFF
V: TRBV2; size: many; J: TRBJ2-2; D: NA; DNA: TGTGCCAGCAGTGAACTGGGGGGGCCGAACACCGGGGAGCTGTTTTTT; CDR3: CASSELGGPNTGELFF
V: TRBV19; size: many; J: TRBJ1-2; D: NA; DNA: TGTGCCAGTAGTATCGGGGGCAGCTATGGCTACACCTTC; CDR3: CASSIGGSYGYTF
V: TRBV6-5; size: many; J: TRBJ1-2; D: TRBD1; DNA: TGTGCCAGCAGTTCCGGGACAGGGAGTGGCTACACCTTC; CDR3: CASSSGTGSGYTF
V: TRBV28; size: NA; J: TRBJ2-7; D: NA; DNA: TGTGCCAGCAGTTTTCCTAACAGGCAATACGAGCAGTACTTC; CDR3: CASSFPNRQYEQYF
V: TRBV27; size: once; J: TRBJ2-2; D: NA; DNA: TGTGCCAGCAGTCTCGGACCCACCACCGGGGAGCTGTTTTTT; CDR3: CASSLGPTTGELFF
V: TRBV6-5; size: few; J: TRBJ2-2; D: NA; DNA: TGTGCCAGCAGTTACTCGGACACTAACACCGGGGAGCTGTTTTTT; CDR3: CASSYSDTNTGELFF
V: TRBV18; size: NA; J: TRBJ1-2; D: TRBD1; DNA: TGTGCCAGCTCACCGGGACAGGGTCATAACTATGGCTACGCCTTC; CDR3: CASSPGQGHNYGYAF
V: TRBV19; size: NA; J: TRBJ1-2; D: TRBD1; DNA: TGTGCCAGTGTAAGATCAACCGGGACAGGGGACTATGGCTACACCTTC; CDR3: CASVRSTGTGDYGYTF
V: TRBV11-2; size: many; J: TRBJ2-7; D: NA; DNA: TGTGCCAGCAGCTTAGCGGCAGGGAAAGGCTACGAGCAGTACTTC; CDR3: CASSLAAGKGYEQYF
V: TRBV4-2; size: few; J: TRBJ2-7; D: NA; DNA: TGTGCCAACAGCCAAGAGAGGAAGTCCTACGAGCAGTACTTC; CDR3: CANSQERKSYEQYF
V: TRBV12-3/TRBV12-4; size: many; J: TRBJ2-1; D: TRBD2; DNA: TGTGCCAGCAGGAGCGGGAGGGCAGGCATAGGGGAGCAGTTCTTC; CDR3: CASRSGRAGIGEQFF
V: TRBV14; size: NA; J: TRBJ2-2; D: TRBD2; DNA: TGTGCCAGCAGCCAACAAGCGGGAGGTAACACCGGGGAGCTGTTTTTT; CDR3: CASSQQAGGNTGELFF
V: TRBV15; size: NA; J: TRBJ1-2; D: TRBD1; DNA: TGTGCCACCAGCAGAGATAGGGGACAGATCTATGGCTACACCTTC; CDR3: CATSRDRGQIYGYTF
V: TRBV5-5; size: many; J: TRBJ2-1; D: NA; DNA: TGTGCCAGCAGCTTGGTAGGCCGGTCCAATGAGCAGTTCTTC; CDR3: CASSLVGRSNEQFF
V: TRBV20-1; size: few; J: TRBJ2-5; D: NA; DNA: TGCAGTGCTACAATGAGGGCGGAGACCCAGTACTTC; CDR3: CSATMRAETQYF
V: TRBV3-1; size: many; J: TRBJ2-7; D: NA; DNA: TGTGCCAGCAGCCAGGGACACAACTACGAGCAGTACTTC; CDR3: CASSQGHNYEQYF
V: TRBV27; size: many; J: TRBJ2-1; D: TRBD2; DNA: TGTGCCAGCAGTACGGGACTAGCGGGGGTCAATGAGCAGTTCTTC; CDR3: CASSTGLAGVNEQFF
V: TRBV5-1; size: many; J: TRBJ2-3; D: TRBD2; DNA: TGCGCCAGCGGCGCGGGAGGGGGAGTGGGAACAGATACGCAGTATTTT; CDR3: CASGAGGGVGTDTQYF
V: TRBV2; size: many; J: TRBJ1-6; D: NA; DNA: TGTGCCAGCCGGGGGGGTTGGCCGGTGGGGTCACCCCTCCACTTT; CDR3: CASRGGWPVGSPLHF
V: TRBV20-1; size: many; J: TRBJ1-5; D: NA; DNA: TGCAGTGCTTCCTCACGATGGGGCTATCAGCCCCAGCATTTT; CDR3: CSASSRWGYQPQHF
V: TRBV24-1; size: many; J: TRBJ1-2; D: NA; DNA: TGTGCCACCAGTGACGACATCTATGGCTACACCTTC; CDR3: CATSDDIYGYTF
V: TRBV3-1; size: few; J: TRBJ2-3; D: TRBD2; DNA: TGTGCCAGCAGCCAAGCCCTAGCGGGTACGCAGTATTTT; CDR3: CASSQALAGTQYF
V: TRBV27; size: NA; J: TRBJ2-7; D: NA; DNA: TGTGCCAGCAGTCCCTATCCCCCGGGGCTACAACAGTACTTC; CDR3: CASSPYPPGLQQYF
V: TRBV15; size: many; J: TRBJ2-5; D: NA; DNA: TGTGCCACCATGTCAGCCACAGGGTCAGAGACCCAGTACTTC; CDR3: CATMSATGSETQYF
V: TRBV2; size: many; J: TRBJ1-3; D: NA; DNA: TGTGCCAGCAGTGAAGCGCGCAGGAGCTCTGGAAACACCATATATTTT; CDR3: CASSEARRSSGNTIYF
V: TRBV6-1; size: many; J: TRBJ1-6; D: TRBD1; DNA: TGTGCCAGCAGTGAACAGGGGGCGGATTCACCCCTCCACTTT; CDR3: CASSEQGADSPLHF
V: TRBV7-9; size: many; J: TRBJ2-3; D: NA; DNA: TGTGCCAGCAGCTTAAAGCTAGGTCTGACAGATACGCAGTATTTT; CDR3: CASSLKLGLTDTQYF
V: TRBV19; size: many; J: TRBJ2-2; D: NA; DNA: TGTGCCAGTAGTATTAACATCGGGGAGCTGTTTTTT; CDR3: CASSINIGELFF
V: TRBV6-5; size: many; J: TRBJ2-1; D: TRBD2; DNA: TGTGCCAGCCGTCGGCGGGAGAATAAGAATGAGCAGTTCTTC; CDR3: CASRRRENKNEQFF
V: TRBV7-8; size: many; J: TRBJ2-7; D: NA; DNA: TGTGCCAGCAGCTTATCGGGACCCTACGAGCAGTACTTC; CDR3: CASSLSGPYEQYF
V: TRBV12-3/TRBV12-4; size: many; J: TRBJ2-1; D: NA; DNA: TGTGCCAGCAGCCAGCGAAATGAGCAGTTCTTC; CDR3: CASSQRNEQFF
V: TRBV7-2; size: many; J: TRBJ2-3; D: NA; DNA: TGTGCCAGCAGCCTTAGTTTCAGCACAGATACGCAGTATTTT; CDR3: CASSLSFSTDTQYF
V: TRBV5-8; size: many; J: TRBJ2-1; D: NA; DNA: TGTGCCAGCAGCTTGGAGTTAGCGCCCTACAATGAGCAGTTCTTC; CDR3: CASSLELAPYNEQFF
V: TRBV11-1; size: many; J: TRBJ2-7; D: TRBD1; DNA: TGTGCCAGCAGCTTTGGGACAGGCCCCTCCTACGAGCAGTACTTC; CDR3: CASSFGTGPSYEQYF
V: TRBV12-3/TRBV12-4; size: many; J: TRBJ2-7; D: TRBD2; DNA: TGTGCCAGCAGCCTGGGCCTAGCGGCCTACGAGCAGTACTTC; CDR3: CASSLGLAAYEQYF
V: TRBV20-1; size: many; J: TRBJ2-7; D: NA; DNA: TGCAGTGCTCGGCCAGGATCCTACGAGCAGTACTTC; CDR3: CSARPGSYEQYF
V: TRBV5-1; size: many; J: TRBJ2-2; D: NA; DNA: TGCGCCAGCCACTCCGAGAACACCGGGGAGCTGTTTTTT; CDR3: CASHSENTGELFF
V: TRBV15; size: many; J: TRBJ2-5; D: TRBD2; DNA: TGTGCCACCAGCAGGGGAGGGGAGACCCAGTACTTC; CDR3: CATSRGGETQYF
V: TRBV7-9; size: many; J: TRBJ2-1; D: NA; DNA: TGTGCCAGCAGCTTAGCATTCCCCTTTAATGAGCAGTTCTTC; CDR3: CASSLAFPFNEQFF
V: TRBV7-9; size: many; J: TRBJ2-2; D: NA; DNA: TGTGCCAGCAGCTTAGGAGGGAGCACCGGGGAGCTGTTTTTT; CDR3: CASSLGGSTGELFF